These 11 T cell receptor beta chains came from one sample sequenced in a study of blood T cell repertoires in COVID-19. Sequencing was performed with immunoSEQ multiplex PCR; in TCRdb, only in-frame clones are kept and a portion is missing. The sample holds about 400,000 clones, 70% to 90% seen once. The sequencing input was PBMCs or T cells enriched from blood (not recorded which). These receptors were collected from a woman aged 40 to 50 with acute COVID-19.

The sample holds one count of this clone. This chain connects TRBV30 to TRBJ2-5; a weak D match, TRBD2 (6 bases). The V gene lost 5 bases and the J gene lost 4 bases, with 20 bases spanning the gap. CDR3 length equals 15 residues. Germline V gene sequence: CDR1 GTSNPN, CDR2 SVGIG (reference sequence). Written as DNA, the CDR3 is TGTGCCTGGGGACCCGGCGGGGTTTCGGGAGAGACCCAGTACTTC. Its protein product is CAWGPGGVSGETQYF.

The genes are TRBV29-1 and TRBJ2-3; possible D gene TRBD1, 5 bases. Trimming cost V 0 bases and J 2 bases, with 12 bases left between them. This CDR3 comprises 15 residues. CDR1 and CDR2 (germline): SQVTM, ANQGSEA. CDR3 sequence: CSVEDRYRTTDTQYF. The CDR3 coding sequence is TGCAGCGTTGAAGATCGGTACAGGACCACAGATACGCAGTATTTT.

CDR3 loop: CASSGQGQTYEQYF. The CDR3 nucleotides read TGTGCCAGCAGTGGACAGGGGCAAACCTACGAGCAGTACTTC. The J gene is TRBJ2-7, the V gene TRBV28; 9 positions match TRBD1. Per the germline V gene, CDR1 is MDHEN and CDR2 is SYDVKM. V was clipped by 5 bases and J by 2 bases; unmatched bases: 4. CDR3 length: 14 amino acids.

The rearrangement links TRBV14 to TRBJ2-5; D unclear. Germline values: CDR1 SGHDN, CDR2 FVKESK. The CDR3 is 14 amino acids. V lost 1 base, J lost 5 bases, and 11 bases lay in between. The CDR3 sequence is CASSQAIRWETQYF. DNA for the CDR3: TGTGCCAGCAGCCAAGCTATACGGTGGGAGACCCAGTACTTC.

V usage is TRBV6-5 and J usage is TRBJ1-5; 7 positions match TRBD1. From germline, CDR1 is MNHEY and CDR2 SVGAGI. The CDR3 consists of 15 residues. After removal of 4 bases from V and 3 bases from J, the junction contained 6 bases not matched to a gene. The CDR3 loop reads CASSSRQGHNQPQHF. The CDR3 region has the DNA TGTGCCAGCAGTTCGCGACAGGGCCACAATCAGCCCCAGCATTTT.

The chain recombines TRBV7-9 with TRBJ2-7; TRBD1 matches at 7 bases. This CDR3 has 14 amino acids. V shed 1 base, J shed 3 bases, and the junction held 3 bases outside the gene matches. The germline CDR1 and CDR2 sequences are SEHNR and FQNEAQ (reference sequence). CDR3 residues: CASSLGQGYYEQYF. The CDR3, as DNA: TGTGCCAGCAGCTTAGGACAGGGATACTACGAGCAGTACTTC. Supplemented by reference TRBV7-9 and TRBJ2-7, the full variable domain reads DTGVSQNPRHKITKRGQNVTFRCDPISEHNRLYWYRQTLGQGPEFLTYFQNEAQLEKSRLLSDRFSAERPKGSFSTLEIQRTEQGDSAMYLCASSLGQGYYEQYFGPGTRLTVT.

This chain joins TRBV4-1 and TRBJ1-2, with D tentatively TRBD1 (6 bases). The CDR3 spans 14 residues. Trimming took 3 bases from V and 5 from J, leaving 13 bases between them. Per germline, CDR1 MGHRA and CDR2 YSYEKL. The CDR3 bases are TGCGCCAGCAGCCAGTCCGGGACAAAATATGGCTACACCTTC. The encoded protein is CASSQSGTKYGYTF.

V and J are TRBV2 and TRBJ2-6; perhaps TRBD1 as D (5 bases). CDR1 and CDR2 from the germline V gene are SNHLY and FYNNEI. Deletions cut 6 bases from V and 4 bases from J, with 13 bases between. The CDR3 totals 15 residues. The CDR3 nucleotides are TGTGCCAGCAGCCTCAGTGGGGCCGGGGCCAACGTCCTGACTTTC. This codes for CASSLSGAGANVLTF.

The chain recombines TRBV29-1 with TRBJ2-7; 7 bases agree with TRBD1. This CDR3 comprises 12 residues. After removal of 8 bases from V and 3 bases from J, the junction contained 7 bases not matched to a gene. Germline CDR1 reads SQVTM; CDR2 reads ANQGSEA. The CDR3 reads CSIQTGNYEQYF. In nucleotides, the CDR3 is TGCAGCATTCAGACAGGGAACTACGAGCAGTACTTC.

Written as DNA, the CDR3 is TGTGCCAGCGCCCCCCTGGACACAGCTAACTATGGCTACACCTTC. It encodes CASAPLDTANYGYTF. This sequence joins TRBV27 and TRBJ1-2, with D tentatively TRBD1 (5 bases). V was shortened by 8 bases and J by 0 bases, with 16 bases between the two germline ends. The germline V gene has CDR1 MNHEY and CDR2 SMNVEV (reference sequence). The CDR3 is 15 residues long.

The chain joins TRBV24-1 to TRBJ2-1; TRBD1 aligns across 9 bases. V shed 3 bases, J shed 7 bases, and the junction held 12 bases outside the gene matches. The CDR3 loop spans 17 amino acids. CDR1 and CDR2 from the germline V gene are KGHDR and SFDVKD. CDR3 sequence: CATSDRTPGQGANEQFF. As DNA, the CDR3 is TGTGCCACCAGTGATCGAACCCCGGGACAGGGAGCAAATGAGCAGTTCTTC.